These 17 T cell receptor beta chains came from one sample sequenced in a study of blood T cells in healthy people across ages. Through a sample-barcoded 5' primer and a J-beta primer mix, a second PCR was run for about 6 to 12 cycles. TCRdb called the 5' RACE reads again in MiXCR, with one record for every CDR3 protein. The table lists under 1 million distinct CDR3 sequences, around 43% of them singletons. What was sequenced was blood. These receptors originate from a man in his fifties or sixties in good health.

In nucleotides, the CDR3 is TGCAGCGTGAGCGCGTACAATGAGCAGTTCTTC. Its protein product is CSVSAYNEQFF. The chain is built from TRBV29-1 and TRBJ2-1; no clear D gene. Per germline, CDR1 SQVTM and CDR2 ANQGSEA. The CDR3 is 11 amino acids. V was shortened by 6 bases and J by 4 bases, with 7 bases between the two germline ends.

The chain employs TRBV20-1 and TRBJ2-5; 7 bases align to TRBD1. Germline values: CDR1 DFQATT, CDR2 SNEGSKA (reference sequence). This CDR3 is 14 amino acids long. V trimming: 5 bases; J trimming: 6 bases; junction bases outside the gene matches: 12. The CDR3 DNA sequence: TGCAGTGCTCCTCTAGCAAGGGGGCGAAAGACCCAGTACTTC. This codes for CSAPLARGRKTQYF.

The chain combines TRBV5-6 with TRBJ1-5, with 10 bases matching TRBD1. There are 16 residues in the CDR3. J was trimmed by 6 bases and V by 3 bases; bases with no gene match: 9. Germline lookup yields CDR1 SGHDT and CDR2 YYEEEE. This chain's CDR3 is CASSSTHGTGVQPQHF. CDR3 nucleotides: TGTGCCAGCAGCTCAACTCACGGGACAGGGGTTCAGCCCCAGCATTTT.

The chain recombines TRBV4-2 with TRBJ2-1; D gene ambiguous. Trimming removed 0 bases at V and 5 bases at J, with 5 bases between. Germline V CDR1 and CDR2: LGHNA, YNFKEQ. The CDR3 is made up of 13 amino acids. The CDR3 DNA reads TGTGCCAGCAGCCAAGATCTTAACAATGAGCAGTTCTTC. It encodes CASSQDLNNEQFF.

The chain is built from TRBV4-1 and TRBJ2-1; tentative D call: TRBD2 (5 bases). The DNA end favors TRBJ2-7, so the J call may be wrong. Germline values: CDR1 MGHRA, CDR2 YSYEKL. CDR3 size: 14 residues. CDR3 DNA sequence: TGCGCCAGCAGCCAAGAAAGTGACTACAATGAGCAGTACTTC. Protein sequence: CASSQESDYNEQYF.

This clonotype has ten or more counts. This sequence joins TRBV12-5 and TRBJ2-7; D is unresolved. Germline CDR1 LGHNT, CDR2 FRNRAP. The CDR3 covers 11 residues. Trimming removed 6 bases at V and 2 bases at J, with 5 bases between. CDR3 DNA: TGTGCTAGTGGGACGGCCTACGAGCAGTACTTC. Its protein is CASGTAYEQYF.

The chain combines TRBV4-2 with TRBJ2-7; the D gene is possibly TRBD1 (6 bases). The length of the CDR3 is 17 residues. The germline V gene encodes CDR1 LGHNA and CDR2 YNFKEQ. V was trimmed by 2 bases and J by 4 bases, leaving 21 bases between them. The CDR3 protein is CASSQHYRDQKLYEQYF. CDR3 in DNA: TGTGCCAGCAGCCAACATTACAGGGACCAAAAATTATACGAGCAGTACTTC.

This clonotype was found a few times. The chain carries TRBV20-1 and TRBJ2-5, with TRBD1 as a possible D gene (5 bases). This CDR3 comprises 13 residues. V was clipped by 1 base and J by 1 base, with 7 bases between them. CDR1 is DFQATT and CDR2 is SNEGSKA in the germline V gene (reference sequence). The CDR3 here is CSARVGVQETQYF. CDR3 DNA sequence: TGCAGTGCTAGAGTAGGGGTCCAAGAGACCCAGTACTTC.

J is TRBJ2-3 and V is TRBV5-5; D tentatively reads TRBD1 or TRBD2 (5 bases each). V was shortened by 0 bases and J by 2 bases, with 13 bases between the two germline ends. The germline V gene has CDR1 SGHKS and CDR2 YYEKEE (reference sequence). This CDR3 is 16 amino acids long. The CDR3 spells CASSLATGQYTDTQYF. In nucleotides, the CDR3 is TGTGCCAGCAGCTTGGCGACGGGGCAGTACACAGATACGCAGTATTTT.

The J gene is TRBJ2-1, the V gene TRBV5-6; the match to TRBD2 covers 8 bases. The J call may be faulty, since TRBJ2-7 better matches the DNA end. Germline CDR1 reads SGHDT; CDR2 reads YYEEEE. This CDR3 spans 16 amino acids. The CDR3 DNA follows: TGTGCCAGCAGCACTGGAGTTCGCGGGGGGCACAATGAGCAGTACTTC. Protein: CASSTGVRGGHNEQYF.

The chain employs TRBV7-2 and TRBJ2-7; D unresolved. The tail of the sequence fits TRBJ2-5 better, so the J call may be wrong. CDR3 length: 13 residues. Germline V gene sequence: CDR1 SGHTA, CDR2 FQGNSA. The CDR3 nucleotides are TGTGCCAGCAGTCCCGACCTCGCCGAGACCCAGTACTTC. Its translation: CASSPDLAETQYF.

The DNA of the CDR3 is TGTGCCATCAGTGAATCCTCGGACAGGGGAACTGGAAACACCATATATTTT. Translating gives CAISESSDRGTGNTIYF. The chain carries TRBV10-3 and TRBJ1-3, with 9 positions matching TRBD1. The trim removed 3 bases at V and 2 bases at J, leaving 8 bases unmatched. Germline CDR1 reads ENHRY; CDR2 reads SYGVKD. The CDR3 is 17 amino acids.

This sequence joins TRBV20-1 and TRBJ2-6; D not resolved. Germline CDR1 and CDR2: DFQATT and SNEGSKA (reference sequence). Trimming left V 3 bases short and J 0 bases short, with 9 bases between. CDR3 length: 15 residues. CDR3 region: CSASLRSSGANVLTF. The CDR3 nucleotides are TGCAGTGCTAGCCTCAGAAGCTCTGGGGCCAACGTCCTGACTTTC.

The J gene is TRBJ2-5, the V gene TRBV3-1; 7 bases match TRBD1. From germline, CDR1 is LGHDT and CDR2 YNNKEL (reference sequence). This CDR3 has 14 residues. V lost 1 base and J lost 2; bases outside the gene matches: 1. This chain's CDR3 is CASSQVGQQETQYF. The DNA of the CDR3 is TGTGCCAGCAGCCAAGTGGGACAGCAAGAGACCCAGTACTTC.

This clonotype was counted at least ten times. This chain uses TRBV20-1 with TRBJ2-5; the D is unclear. Trimming removed 3 bases at V and 7 bases at J, with 12 bases between. This CDR3 has 12 residues. Germline CDR1 is DFQATT and CDR2 is SNEGSKA (reference sequence). CDR3 amino acids: CSARTSTGTQYF. CDR3 in DNA: TGCAGTGCTAGGACAAGTACCGGGACCCAGTACTTC.

In regard to this clonotype: One junction end does not reproduce the germline sequence, and a read error may be involved. The chain has TRBV13 and TRBJ2-7; TRBD1 agrees at 7 bases. CDR3 length: 15 amino acids. Germline-derived CDR1 and CDR2 are PRHDT and FYEKMQ (reference sequence). Here the CDR3 reads CASSVGGRQGSEQYF. In DNA, the CDR3 is TGTGCCAGCAGCGTAGGGGGTCGACAGGGTAGCGAGCAGTACTTC. The variable domain in full, with the rest retrieved from reference TRBV13 and TRBJ2-7, is AAGVIQSPRHLIKEKRETATLKCYPIPRHDTVYWYQQGPGQDPQFLISFYEKMQSDKGSIPDRFSAQQFSDYHSELNMSSLELGDSALYFCASSVGGRQGSEQYFGPGTRLTVT.

There are a few counts of this clonotype. The CDR3 nucleotides read TGCAGTGCTAGGCTTGGTTCCTACGAGCAGTACTTC. This encodes CSARLGSYEQYF. The chain uses TRBV20-1 and TRBJ2-7; no clear D. Trimming took 3 bases from V and 1 from J, leaving 7 bases between them. This CDR3 has 12 amino acids. Germline values: CDR1 DFQATT, CDR2 SNEGSKA (reference sequence).